This T cell receptor beta chain was obtained from a study of cytomegalovirus exposure and HLA in healthy donors. The PCR used 60 Vbeta and 13 Jbeta primers. Using immunoSEQ multiplex PCR, the repertoire was profiled, and TCRdb retains in-frame clones only, with some absent. This table has 110,000 or so clones, about 61% appearing once. This clone appeared a few times. Its antigen remains unidentified. The V end lost 5 bases, the J end lost 11 bases, and 16 bases lay between the germline ends. This CDR3 is 13 amino acids long. Per the germline V gene, CDR1 is MNHEY and CDR2 is SVGAGI. Study-wide results and limits: The study recorded more than 150 TCR beta chains that were cytomegalovirus-associated.

The J gene is TRBJ2-1, the V gene TRBV6-5, with D possibly matching TRBD2 (6 bases). The sequenced sample consisted of PBMCs. The sequence was obtained from a man in his late teens or twenties in good health and CMV-seropositive. The CDR3 region has the DNA TGTGCCAGCAGTGAAAGGACTACCGAGAAGCAGTTCTTC. Translation: CASSERTTEKQFF.